This is a list of T cell receptor beta chains from one sample in a study of cytomegalovirus exposure and HLA in healthy donors. TCRdb keeps only in-frame clones here, not all; method: immunoSEQ multiplex PCR. The sample has over 200,000 clones, about 72% seen once. The sample was PBMCs. These receptors were obtained from a male donor in good health and CMV-seronegative. The CDR3 runs from the conserved cysteine through the conserved F or W.

TRBV2	TRBJ1-5	CASSIRQASNQPQHF
TRBV9	TRBJ1-1	CASSPPTGENTEAFF
TRBV5-6	TRBJ2-7	CASSLVRTGRYYEQYF
TRBV5-1	TRBJ2-2	CASSLLQGYTGELFF
TRBV23-1	TRBJ2-1	CASSPRGFF
TRBV7-9	TRBJ1-5	CSSSGGRVGFGSNQPQHF
TRBV19	TRBJ2-5	CASSIGLTAGVETQYF
TRBV19	TRBJ2-7	CASSITRGLYEQYF
TRBV5-1	TRBJ2-5	CASSLGTITQETQYF
TRBV4-1	TRBJ1-1	CASSQDQAAYTEAFF
TRBV28	TRBJ2-7	CASSPPDRGAFEQYF
TRBV27	TRBJ2-5	CASSPPGQGKTQYF
TRBV9	TRBJ2-7	CASSVGTSGVQEQYF
TRBV10-3	TRBJ2-3	CATARAGGSTDTQYF
TRBV7-8	TRBJ2-7	CASSSIAGGPSHEQYF
TRBV5-1	TRBJ2-1	CASSLVAGGNNEQFF
TRBV14	TRBJ2-7	CASSQDPVGEQYF
TRBV5-1	TRBJ2-7	CASSFPRTGGDEQYF
TRBV28	TRBJ2-2	CASKAGVPGGTGELFF
TRBV28	TRBJ2-7	CASRGDESYEQYF
TRBV7-6	TRBJ2-1	CASSLLSGGPGYNEQFF
TRBV18	.	CASRDRAQSSYEQYF
TRBV19	TRBJ2-1	CATIAGGSYNEQFF
TRBV6-5	TRBJ1-5	CASKGSRKGDLSQHF
TRBV7-3	TRBJ2-2	CASSLDRGSGGELFF
TRBV7-3	TRBJ2-5	CASSLSGEETQYF
TRBV25-1	TRBJ2-7	CASSDPGENYEQYF
TRBV4-1	TRBJ2-3	CASSQDSVGLAEYMAQYF